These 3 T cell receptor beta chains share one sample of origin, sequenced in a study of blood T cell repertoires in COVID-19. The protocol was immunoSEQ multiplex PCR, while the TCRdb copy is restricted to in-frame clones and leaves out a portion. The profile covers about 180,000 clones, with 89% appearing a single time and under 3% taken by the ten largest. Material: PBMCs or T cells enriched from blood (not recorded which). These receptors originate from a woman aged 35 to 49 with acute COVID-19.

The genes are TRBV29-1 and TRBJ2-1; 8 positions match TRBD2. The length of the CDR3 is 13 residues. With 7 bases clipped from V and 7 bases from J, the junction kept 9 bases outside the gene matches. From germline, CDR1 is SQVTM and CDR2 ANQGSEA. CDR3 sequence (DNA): TGCAGCGGCCGGGGGGGGGCTGGAAATGAGCAGTTCTTC. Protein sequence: CSGRGGAGNEQFF.

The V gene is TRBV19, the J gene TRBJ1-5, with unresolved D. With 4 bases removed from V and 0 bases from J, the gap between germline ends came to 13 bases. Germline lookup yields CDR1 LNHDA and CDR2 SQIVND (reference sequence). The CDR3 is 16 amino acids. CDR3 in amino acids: CASSRSGRYSNQPQHF. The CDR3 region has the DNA TGTGCCAGTAGTAGATCAGGCAGGTATAGCAATCAGCCCCAGCATTTT.

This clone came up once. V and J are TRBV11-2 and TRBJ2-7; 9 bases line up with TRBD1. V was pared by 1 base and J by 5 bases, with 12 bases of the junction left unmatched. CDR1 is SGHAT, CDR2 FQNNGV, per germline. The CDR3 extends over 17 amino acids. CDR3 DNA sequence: TGTGCCAGCAGCTTAGTGGGACCGGGACAGGGTAGGAACGAGCAGTACTTC. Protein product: CASSLVGPGQGRNEQYF.